These 20 T cell receptor beta chains were all obtained from the same sample, sequenced in a study of long-term antiretroviral therapy in people with HIV (dated by TCRdb to 2021 to 2024). The immunoSEQ hsTCRB v3.0 assay was used at survey level resolution to sequence the TRB variable region. The table comes from immuneACCESS by way of TCRdb, which keeps in-frame sequences with V and J called. Part of the clones is missing from these tables; in studies checked, under half for an unresolved V gene and the rest for unknown reasons. Present in this sample are some 20,000 clones, 85% to 95% of which were seen just once. The ten largest clones represent around 7.9% of the sample. Here the sequenced sample was unsorted PBMCs, taken 4.4 years after starting antiretroviral therapy. The receptor set was obtained from a woman in her forties or fifties with HIV.

The V gene is TRBV5-4, the J gene TRBJ2-5; 14 bases are shared with TRBD2. The junction had 2 bases not matched to a gene; V was cut back by 3 bases and J by 4 bases. Germline V lookup: CDR1 SGHNT, CDR2 YYREEE (reference sequence). CDR3 length equals 15 residues. The CDR3 loop reads CASSSGLAGVETQYF. In DNA, the CDR3 is TGTGCCAGCAGCTCGGGACTAGCGGGGGTAGAGACCCAGTACTTC.

V usage is TRBV27 and J usage is TRBJ2-7; 9 bases align to TRBD1. Germline values: CDR1 MNHEY, CDR2 SMNVEV (reference sequence). The trim removed 8 bases at V and 6 bases at J, leaving 20 bases unmatched. CDR3 length: 17 residues. CDR3 DNA sequence: TGTGCCAGCTCCCCACTCCCCGGGACAGGGTCAGTGATCGAGCAGTACTTC. It encodes CASSPLPGTGSVIEQYF.

In this sample, this clone turned up a few times. The CDR3 loop reads CASREGSSGNTIYF. As DNA, the CDR3 is TGTGCCAGCAGGGAAGGGAGCTCTGGAAACACCATATATTTT. The rearrangement joins TRBV7-3 to TRBJ1-3; unclear D gene. CDR1 and CDR2 from the germline V gene are SGHTA and FQGTGA. The CDR3 length is 14 residues. V lost 6 bases and J lost 0, with 9 bases in between.

The genes are TRBV30 and TRBJ1-1; D uncertain. Germline CDR1 and CDR2: GTSNPN and SVGIG (reference sequence). Trimming left V 3 bases short and J 1 base short, with 12 bases between. The CDR3 is 14 amino acids. The CDR3 DNA is TGTGCCTGGAGCCCAGGCCTACGGAACACTGAAGCTTTCTTT. Its protein is CAWSPGLRNTEAFF.

V and J are TRBV10-3 and TRBJ1-1, with no clear D. Per germline, CDR1 ENHRY and CDR2 SYGVKD. Trimming took off 6 bases at V and 2 bases at J, with 16 bases between the two ends. This CDR3 contains 15 residues. The CDR3 nucleotides are TGTGCCATCAGCGGTGTGGTGGGGAGAAACACTGAAGCTTTCTTT. This translates into CAISGVVGRNTEAFF.

The chain links TRBV2 to TRBJ1-3; D remains unclear. The V gene's germline CDR1 is SNHLY and CDR2 FYNNEI. V was cut by 7 bases and J by 0 bases, with 16 bases left in between. This CDR3 has 16 residues. As DNA, the CDR3 is TGTGCCAGCACCGACCGCTCGGGGTTCTCTGGAAACACCATATATTTT. Translated, it gives CASTDRSGFSGNTIYF.

This clone has just a few counts. This chain connects TRBV11-2 to TRBJ1-2, with a weak D call TRBD1 (5 bases). With 3 bases removed from V and 6 bases from J, the gap between germline ends came to 14 bases. CDR1 and CDR2 from the germline V gene are SGHAT and FQNNGV. The length of the CDR3 is 14 residues. CDR3 DNA: TGTGCCAGCAGCTTCCGGACACCCCTGAATGGCTACACCTTC. Protein sequence: CASSFRTPLNGYTF.

This chain connects TRBV29-1 to TRBJ2-1; 9 bases are shared with TRBD1. This CDR3 has 13 amino acids. Germline lookup yields CDR1 SQVTM and CDR2 ANQGSEA. V lost 7 bases and J lost 7; bases outside the gene matches: 8. CDR3 DNA sequence: TGCAGCGCTATACAGGGGGCGCAGAATGAGCAGTTCTTC. This encodes CSAIQGAQNEQFF.

In this sample, this clone turned up once. V and J are TRBV6-5 and TRBJ2-2, with D unresolved. Germline loops: CDR1 MNHEY, CDR2 SVGAGI. V lost 6 bases and J 3 bases, leaving 11 bases between the germline ends. The CDR3 loop spans 14 amino acids. CDR3 nucleotide sequence: TGTGCCAGCAGAACGGGCCCTTACACCGGGGAGCTGTTTTTT. Translation gives CASRTGPYTGELFF.

This clone was seen a single time. The chain carries TRBV29-1 and TRBJ2-2; 10 bases match TRBD1. The CDR3 runs 12 residues. The V gene's germline CDR1 is SQVTM and CDR2 ANQGSEA. V shed 6 bases, J shed 6 bases, and the junction held 1 base outside the gene matches. Here the CDR3 DNA reads TGCAGCGTCGACAGGGGGCCCGGGGAGCTGTTTTTT. It yields the protein CSVDRGPGELFF.

The V and J genes are TRBV11-2 and TRBJ1-5, with D possibly TRBD1 on 6 matching bases. CDR1 and CDR2 from the germline V gene are SGHAT and FQNNGV. This CDR3 contains 14 residues. The V gene lost 2 bases and the J gene lost 4 bases, with 9 bases spanning the gap. The CDR3 protein is CASSLMGANQPQHF. CDR3 sequence (DNA): TGTGCCAGCAGCTTAATGGGGGCGAATCAGCCCCAGCATTTT.

The rearrangement joins TRBV2 to TRBJ1-1; 9 nucleotides align to TRBD1. V gave up 5 bases and J gave up 1 base; unmatched junction bases: 2. Germline V gene lookup returns CDR1 SNHLY and CDR2 FYNNEI. The CDR3 spans 14 residues. CDR3 coding DNA: TGTGCCAGCAGTTTGGACAGGGGGAACACTGAAGCTTTCTTT. It yields the protein CASSLDRGNTEAFF. Full variable domain (remainder filled in from reference TRBV2 and TRBJ1-1): EPEVTQTPSHQVTQMGQEVILRCVPISNHLYFYWYRQILGQKVEFLVSFYNNEISEKSEIFDDQFSVERPDGSNFTLKIRSTKLEDSAMYFCASSLDRGNTEAFFGQGTRLTVV.

This clone showed up just once. The chain's CDR3 is CASSHTVGASGDNEQFF. CDR3 in DNA: TGTGCCAGCAGCCACACGGTGGGGGCTAGCGGGGACAATGAGCAGTTCTTC. The genes are TRBV7-3 and TRBJ2-1; 9 nucleotides match TRBD2. Germline V lookup: CDR1 SGHTA, CDR2 FQGTGA. After removal of 5 bases from V and 5 bases from J, the junction contained 13 bases not matched to a gene. The CDR3 sequence is 17 residues long.

In DNA form, the CDR3 reads TGTGCCTGGAGTGGACAGGGCGATCAGCCCCAGCATTTT. Translated: CAWSGQGDQPQHF. This sequence joins TRBV30 and TRBJ1-5, with 7 bases aligning to TRBD1. This CDR3 comprises 13 residues. CDR1 and CDR2 (germline): GTSNPN, SVGIG (reference sequence). V shed 1 base and J 5 bases; nucleotides not matched to a gene: 2.

The chain uses TRBV9 and TRBJ2-5; the D gene is possibly TRBD2 (5 bases). The CDR3 length is 14 residues. From germline, CDR1 is SGDLS and CDR2 YYNGEE. The ends were cut back, 4 bases at V and 5 bases at J, with 15 bases in the middle. CDR3 protein: CASSTELGVETQYF. The CDR3 coding sequence is TGTGCCAGCAGCACGGAGCTCGGGGTTGAGACCCAGTACTTC. Full variable domain (missing parts from reference TRBV9 and TRBJ2-5): DSGVTQTPKHLITATGQRVTLRCSPRSGDLSVYWYQQSLDQGLQFLIQYYNGEERAKGNILERFSAQQFPDLHSELNLSSLELGDSALYFCASSTELGVETQYFGPGTRLLVL.

The CDR3 region is CASSAGQGGNQPQHF. In DNA, the CDR3 is TGTGCCAGCAGCGCAGGACAGGGGGGCAATCAGCCCCAGCATTTT. The rearrangement joins TRBV9 to TRBJ1-5, with 10 positions matching TRBD1. In germline, CDR1 is SGDLS, CDR2 YYNGEE. V lost 3 bases to trimming and J lost 2 bases; unmatched junction nucleotides: 2. This CDR3 spans 15 amino acids.

The rearrangement uses TRBV7-2 and TRBJ1-4; D unresolved. Per germline, CDR1 SGHTA and CDR2 FQGNSA. Trimming cost V 1 base and J 4 bases, with 4 bases left between them. The CDR3 is made up of 13 amino acids. In DNA form, the CDR3 reads TGTGCCAGCAGCTTAGAGGGTAATGAAAAACTGTTTTTT. It encodes CASSLEGNEKLFF.

The chain carries TRBV4-3 and TRBJ2-1; 10 nucleotides agree with TRBD1. V shed 1 base, J shed 6 bases, and the junction held 3 bases outside the gene matches. The CDR3 length is 15 residues. The germline gives CDR1 LGHNA, CDR2 YSLEER. CDR3 protein: CASSQGGTGANEQFF. CDR3 sequence (DNA): TGCGCCAGCAGCCAAGGCGGGACAGGGGCCAATGAGCAGTTCTTC.

This chain uses TRBV6-5 with TRBJ2-1; 9 positions match TRBD2. CDR1 and CDR2 from the germline V gene are MNHEY and SVGAGI. This CDR3 is built from 14 residues. The V and J ends lost 7 bases and 8 bases, in that order; junction bases with no gene match: 9. The CDR3 nucleotides read TGTGCCAGCATCCCACGGCGGGGGGGTTATGAGCAGTTCTTC. Translated: CASIPRRGGYEQFF.

This clone occurred once. This rearrangement joins TRBV2 to TRBJ1-2; D not certain. Germline V lookup: CDR1 SNHLY, CDR2 FYNNEI. Trimming pared 2 bases from V and 0 bases from J, leaving 10 bases between. This CDR3 is built from 15 residues. CDR3 in DNA: TGTGCCAGCAGTGAACTCCCAGGCACTAACTATGGCTACACCTTC. This codes for CASSELPGTNYGYTF. Full variable domain (remainder filled in from reference TRBV2 and TRBJ1-2): EPEVTQTPSHQVTQMGQEVILRCVPISNHLYFYWYRQILGQKVEFLVSFYNNEISEKSEIFDDQFSVERPDGSNFTLKIRSTKLEDSAMYFCASSELPGTNYGYTFGSGTRLTVV.